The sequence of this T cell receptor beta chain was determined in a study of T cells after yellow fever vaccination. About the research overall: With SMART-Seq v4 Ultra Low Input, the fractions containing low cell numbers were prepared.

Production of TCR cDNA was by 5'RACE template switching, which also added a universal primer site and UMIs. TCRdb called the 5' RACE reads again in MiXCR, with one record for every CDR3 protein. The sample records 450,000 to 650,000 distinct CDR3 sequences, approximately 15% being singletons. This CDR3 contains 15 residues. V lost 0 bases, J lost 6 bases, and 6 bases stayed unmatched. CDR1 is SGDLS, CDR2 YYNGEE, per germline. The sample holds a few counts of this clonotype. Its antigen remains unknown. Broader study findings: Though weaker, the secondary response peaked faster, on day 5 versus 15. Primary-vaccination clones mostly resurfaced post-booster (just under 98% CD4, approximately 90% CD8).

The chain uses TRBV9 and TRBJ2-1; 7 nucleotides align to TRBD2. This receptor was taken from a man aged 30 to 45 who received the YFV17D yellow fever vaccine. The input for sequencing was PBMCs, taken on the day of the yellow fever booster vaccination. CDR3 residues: CASSVGLAGPNEQFF. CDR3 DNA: TGTGCCAGCAGCGTAGGATTAGCGGGCCCCAATGAGCAGTTCTTC.